These 22 T cell receptor beta chains were sequenced from one sample in a study of identical twins. TCRdb re-called the 5' RACE reads through MiXCR, storing one row per CDR3 protein. The top ten clones hold 0.75% to 1% of a sample with hundreds of thousands of distinct CDR3 sequences, 8.6% of them seen once. This sample also belongs to another study, concerning yellow fever vaccine responses in identical twins.

The sequencing input was PBMCs. These TCRs come from a woman in her late teens or twenties in good health.

The rearrangement uses TRBV7-8 and TRBJ1-6; TRBD1 agrees at 12 bases. The CDR3 has 17 amino acids. CDR1 is SGHVS, CDR2 FQNEAQ, per germline. V shed 1 base, J shed 10 bases, and the junction held 8 bases outside the gene matches. In DNA, the CDR3 is TGTGCCAGCAGCTTAGACCCGGGACAGGGGGCGGCATCACCCCTCCACTTT. Its translation: CASSLDPGQGAASPLHF.

This chain uses TRBV11-2 with TRBJ2-3; 11 nucleotides agree with TRBD2. The CDR3 is 20 residues long. Losses at the gene ends were 4 bases for V and 7 bases for J; bases not matched to a gene: 22. Germline V lookup: CDR1 SGHAT, CDR2 FQNNGV. The CDR3 reads CASSYSSRAPTSGARYTQYF. As DNA, the CDR3 is TGTGCCAGCAGCTATTCTTCACGGGCCCCGACTAGCGGGGCGCGATATACGCAGTATTTT.

The V call is TRBV20-1, the J call TRBJ1-5, with D maybe TRBD1 (6 bases). CDR1 DFQATT and CDR2 SNEGSKA come from the germline V gene (reference sequence). The CDR3 extends over 14 amino acids. Trimming took 5 bases from V and 7 from J, leaving 18 bases between them. The CDR3 coding sequence is TGCAGTGCTGTGACTGCGACAGGCCTACAGCCCCAGCATTTT. Its translation: CSAVTATGLQPQHF.

This sequence joins TRBV7-8 and TRBJ1-2; maybe TRBD1 (6 bases). Trimming took 3 bases from V and 8 from J, leaving 19 bases between them. CDR1 SGHVS and CDR2 FQNEAQ come from the germline V gene. The CDR3 consists of 15 residues. This CDR3 reads CASSLRTAPQDGYTF. CDR3 sequence (DNA): TGTGCCAGCAGCTTGCGGACAGCCCCACAGGACGGCTACACCTTC.

This clonotype turned up a few times. J is TRBJ2-2 and V is TRBV3-1, with D perhaps TRBD2 (6 bases). Germline assignment: CDR1 LGHDT and CDR2 YNNKEL (reference sequence). The ends were cut back, 4 bases at V and 4 bases at J, with 10 bases in the middle. There are 14 residues in the CDR3. Here the CDR3 DNA reads TGTGCCAGCAGCCCGACTAGGGTCACCGGGGAGCTGTTTTTT. Its protein product is CASSPTRVTGELFF.

This clonotype was observed a few times. The V gene is TRBV13, the J gene TRBJ2-3; TRBD1 agrees at 10 bases. Germline lookup yields CDR1 PRHDT and CDR2 FYEKMQ (reference sequence). Unmatched junction bases numbered 10, after V lost 3 bases and J lost 4 bases. The CDR3 spans 17 residues. The CDR3 protein is CASSLTRDRGSADTQYF. The CDR3 nucleotides read TGTGCCAGCAGCTTGACCCGGGACAGGGGATCAGCAGATACGCAGTATTTT.

This clonotype was seen many times. This chain connects TRBV29-1 to TRBJ2-1, with 9 bases matching TRBD2. The CDR3 extends over 16 amino acids. Looked up from germline, CDR1 is SQVTM and CDR2 is ANQGSEA. J gave up 5 bases and V 1 base, and 9 bases lay outside the gene matches. The DNA of the CDR3 is TGCAGCGTTGAAGGGATTCCTAGCGGGGTTAACAATGAGCAGTTCTTC. It translates to CSVEGIPSGVNNEQFF.

This clonotype showed up many times. V gene TRBV12-3 or TRBV12-4 combines with J gene TRBJ2-5, with 10 bases matching TRBD2. The CDR3 consists of 15 residues. Trimming at V came to 5 bases and at J to 4 bases, leaving 7 bases not matched to a gene. The CDR3 DNA sequence: TGTGCCAGCAGTCCCCAGCGGGAGGGCCTAGAGACCCAGTACTTC. Translation: CASSPQREGLETQYF.

This clonotype occurred a few times. The chain is built from TRBV27 and TRBJ2-3, with TRBD1 matching 7 bases. This CDR3 is 14 amino acids long. CDR1 is MNHEY and CDR2 is SMNVEV in the germline V gene (reference sequence). J lost 4 bases, V lost 5 bases, and 6 bases had no gene match. The CDR3 protein is CASSTTGPADTQYF. CDR3 coding DNA: TGTGCCAGCAGTACGACAGGGCCCGCAGATACGCAGTATTTT.

This clonotype was observed a handful of times. The genes are TRBV6-1 and TRBJ2-7; the match to TRBD2 covers 9 bases. The trim removed 5 bases at V and 0 bases at J, leaving 8 bases unmatched. CDR3 length: 16 residues. CDR1 is MNHNS and CDR2 is SASEGT in the germline V gene. The CDR3 protein is CASSPYAGGTSYEQYF. The CDR3 DNA follows: TGTGCCAGCAGTCCCTACGCGGGGGGGACCTCCTACGAGCAGTACTTC.

This clonotype was seen a few times. The CDR3: CASSPAGGKSPLHF. DNA for the CDR3: TGTGCCAGCAGCCCCGCAGGGGGGAAATCACCCCTCCACTTT. The gene calls are TRBV6-1 and TRBJ1-6; the match to TRBD1 covers 7 bases. V trimming: 6 bases; J trimming: 10 bases; junction bases outside the gene matches: 9. The CDR3 spans 14 residues. Germline lookup yields CDR1 MNHNS and CDR2 SASEGT.

This rearrangement joins TRBV7-2 to TRBJ2-1, with 7 bases that match TRBD1. CDR3 size: 15 residues. Germline-derived CDR1 and CDR2 are SGHTA and FQGNSA. V was clipped by 1 base and J by 6 bases; unmatched bases: 6. DNA for the CDR3: TGTGCCAGCAGCTTAGAGACAGGGTGGGTCAATGAGCAGTTCTTC. Protein: CASSLETGWVNEQFF.

The chain uses TRBV6-2 or TRBV6-3 and TRBJ2-1, with TRBD1 matching 9 bases. V was pared by 4 bases and J by 5 bases, with 6 bases of the junction left unmatched. This CDR3 has 15 amino acids. Germline V CDR1 and CDR2: MNHEY, SVGEGT. CDR3 DNA: TGTGCCAGCAGTTTTGGGACAGGGTTCGACAATGAGCAGTTCTTC. This codes for CASSFGTGFDNEQFF.

This clonotype was seen ten or more times. V and J are TRBV29-1 and TRBJ2-3, with D perhaps TRBD1 or TRBD2 (5 bases each). The CDR3 contains 16 residues. Germline V CDR1 and CDR2: SQVTM, ANQGSEA. V was clipped by 6 bases and J by 4 bases, with 23 bases between them. The CDR3 spells CSVPPRAGKPADTQYF. DNA for the CDR3: TGCAGCGTACCCCCCAGGGCGGGCAAGCCAGCAGATACGCAGTATTTT.

In DNA form, the CDR3 reads TGCAGCGCTCTGAGGGGGGGCTGGGACGGGGAGCTGTTTTTT. Translation gives CSALRGGWDGELFF. The chain recombines TRBV29-1 with TRBJ2-2, with D perhaps matching TRBD2 (7 bases). This CDR3 contains 14 residues. Between the trimmed V and J ends, which lost 7 bases and 7 bases, there was a span of 19 bases. CDR1 and CDR2 from the germline V gene are SQVTM and ANQGSEA.

The J gene is TRBJ2-1, the V gene TRBV6-2 or TRBV6-3, with D perhaps assigned TRBD1 or TRBD2 (5 bases each). Trimming cost V 6 bases and J 8 bases, with 23 bases left between them. This CDR3 region has 16 residues. Germline V gene data show CDR1 as MNHEY and CDR2 as SVGEGT. As DNA, the CDR3 is TGTGCCAGCAGGGGCCTTTGGGGCGCCCACGGGGATGAGCAGTTCTTC. This gives the protein CASRGLWGAHGDEQFF.

This clonotype was seen a few times. The chain combines TRBV27 with TRBJ1-6; D is perhaps TRBD1 (5 bases). The V gene's germline CDR1 is MNHEY and CDR2 SMNVEV (reference sequence). The CDR3 spans 15 residues. Trimming took 7 bases from V and 19 from J, leaving 29 bases between them. The CDR3 coding sequence is TGTGCCAGCATGATTATGGAGGGACGGTGTCGCGTTCGACACTTT. Translation gives CASMIMEGRCRVRHF.

This clonotype has at least ten counts. V is TRBV5-5 and J is TRBJ2-1; 7 nucleotides align to TRBD2. The trim removed 4 bases at V and 0 bases at J, leaving 10 bases unmatched. CDR3 length equals 17 residues. The V gene's germline CDR1 is SGHKS and CDR2 YYEKEE (reference sequence). This chain's CDR3 is CASSSPGLTNSYNEQFF. CDR3 sequence (DNA): TGTGCCAGCAGCAGCCCGGGACTAACCAACTCCTACAATGAGCAGTTCTTC.

This clonotype was found a few times. The rearrangement links TRBV24-1 to TRBJ2-1; TRBD1 matches 9 bases. The CDR3 length is 16 residues. Germline V CDR1 and CDR2: KGHDR, SFDVKD. Trimming cost V 4 bases and J 10 bases; bases outside gene matches: 13. CDR3 loop: CATSELGQGRRDEQFF. The DNA for the CDR3 is TGTGCCACCAGTGAGTTAGGACAGGGGAGGAGAGACGAGCAGTTCTTC.

This clonotype was detected a few times. The CDR3 sequence: CASSSGAEGNQPQHF. The CDR3 region has the DNA TGTGCCAGCAGTTCCGGGGCGGAGGGCAATCAGCCCCAGCATTTT. V usage is TRBV28 and J usage is TRBJ1-5, with TRBD1 as a possible D gene (5 bases). Germline V gives CDR1 MDHEN, CDR2 SYDVKM. This CDR3 comprises 15 residues. V shed 4 bases and J shed 2 bases, with 12 bases lying between them.

This clonotype was seen more than once but under ten times. This chain connects TRBV20-1 to TRBJ2-7; TRBD1 aligns across 7 bases. Germline values: CDR1 DFQATT, CDR2 SNEGSKA (reference sequence). CDR3 length: 16 amino acids. After removal of 3 bases from V and 1 base from J, the junction contained 12 bases not matched to a gene. Here the CDR3 DNA reads TGCAGTGCTAGTCAACGTGACAGGGTCCGGTCCTACGAGCAGTACTTC. It codes for CSASQRDRVRSYEQYF.

V gene TRBV6-5 combines with J gene TRBJ2-1, with D possibly matching TRBD1 (6 bases). The length of the CDR3 is 14 residues. CDR1 is MNHEY and CDR2 is SVGAGI in the germline V gene. Trimming stripped 4 bases from V and 6 bases from J, with 13 bases between. CDR3 protein: CASSFPGESNEQFF. As DNA, the CDR3 is TGTGCCAGCAGTTTCCCAGGGGAAAGCAATGAGCAGTTCTTC.